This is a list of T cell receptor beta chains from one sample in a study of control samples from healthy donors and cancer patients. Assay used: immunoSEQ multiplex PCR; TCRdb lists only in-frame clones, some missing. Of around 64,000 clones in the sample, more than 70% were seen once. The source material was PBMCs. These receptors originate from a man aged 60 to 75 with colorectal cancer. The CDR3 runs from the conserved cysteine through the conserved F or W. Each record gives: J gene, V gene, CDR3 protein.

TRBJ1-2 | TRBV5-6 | CASSLAAAYGYTF
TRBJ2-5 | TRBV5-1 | CASSLGTSPKETQYF
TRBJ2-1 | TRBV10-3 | CAISERDYNEQFF
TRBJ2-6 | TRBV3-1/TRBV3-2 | CATSSSGANVLTF
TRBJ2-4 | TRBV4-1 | CASSQVFAGTGFNIQYF
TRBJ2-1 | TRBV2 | CASSPGLAKQFF
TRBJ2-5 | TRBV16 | CASSQDRAETQYF
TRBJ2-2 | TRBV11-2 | CASSPPGGGGELFF
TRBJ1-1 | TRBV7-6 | CASSPTISTGQMNTEAFF
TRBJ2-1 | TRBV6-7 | CGRCGPYNEQFF
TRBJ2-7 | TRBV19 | CASSTSSLQGLGYSREQYF
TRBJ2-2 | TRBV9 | CASSLPTSGGADTGELFF
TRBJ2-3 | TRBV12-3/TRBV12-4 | CASSRLAFTQYF
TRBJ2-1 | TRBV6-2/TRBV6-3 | CASSPTVYNEQFF
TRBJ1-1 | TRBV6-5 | CASSLNEGTEAFF
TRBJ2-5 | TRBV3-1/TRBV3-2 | CASSGREGGASETQYF
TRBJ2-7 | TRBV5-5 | CASSPSIGGASYEQYF
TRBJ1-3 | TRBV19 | CASNEQVSGNTIYF
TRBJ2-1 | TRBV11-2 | CASSLEATGGNNEQFF
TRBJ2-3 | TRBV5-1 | CASSSRLAGGRDTQYF
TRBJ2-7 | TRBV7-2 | CASSSTGTLYYEQYF
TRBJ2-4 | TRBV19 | CASSNPGVTKNIQYF
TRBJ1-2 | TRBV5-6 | CASSPYGQDHYGYTF
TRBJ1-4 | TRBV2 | CASSDFTLATNEKLFF
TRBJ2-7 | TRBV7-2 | CASSPQSREQYF
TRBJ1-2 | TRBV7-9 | CASSLARRQGAEDGYGYTF
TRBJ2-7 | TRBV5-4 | CASSYGGGSTYEQYF
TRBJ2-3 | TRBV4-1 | CASSSLVVSGALSTDTQYF
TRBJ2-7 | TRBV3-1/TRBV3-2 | CASSQVGTSTEQYF